Listed below are T cell receptor beta chains from one sample, sequenced in a study of vaccination and CD4 T cells after COVID-19. For these receptors, no antigen is known. TCRdb analysed the PCR reads with MiXCR anew, one entry per CDR3 protein. The sample holds 10,000 to 14,000 distinct CDR3 sequences, 65% seen once. This specimen was CD4+ T cells from blood, cultured in vitro, taken before SARS-CoV-2 vaccination. The receptors stem from a human donor who had recovered from COVID-19. CDR3s include the opening cysteine and the closing phenylalanine or tryptophan. Fields, in order: J gene, D gene, V gene, clone size, CDR3 DNA, CDR3 protein. The D gene is left open where the match is weak. Some rows have no size entry. The others give once, few or many, or a class for an expanded clone.

TRBJ1-2,.,TRBV6-1,.,TGTGCCAGCAGTGAAGCCGGGGGATATGGCTACACCTTC,CASSEAGGYGYTF
TRBJ2-2,TRBD1,TRBV6-4,few,TGTGCCAGCAGTGAGGGACAGGGCACCGGGGAGCTGTTTTTT,CASSEGQGTGELFF
TRBJ2-7,TRBD2,TRBV6-1,once,TGTGCCACGGGGACTAGCGGGATATACGAGCAGTACTTC,CATGTSGIYEQYF
TRBJ2-7,TRBD2,TRBV7-2,.,TGTGCCAGCAGCTTTAATCTAGCGGGGCCGGCCTACGAGCAGTACTTC,CASSFNLAGPAYEQYF
TRBJ1-5,.,TRBV20-1,few,TGCAGTGCTGCAAGGGGGAGCAATCAGCCCCAGCATTTT,CSAARGSNQPQHF
TRBJ2-1,TRBD2,TRBV7-9,.,TGTGCCAGCAGCGCAACCGGGACTAGCGTCGACAATGAGCAGTTCTTC,CASSATGTSVDNEQFF
TRBJ1-3,TRBD1,TRBV20-1,.,TGCAGTGCCACCCAGGGGGTCTCTGGAAACACCATATATTTT,CSATQGVSGNTIYF
TRBJ2-2,TRBD2,TRBV3-1,.,TGTGCCAGCAGCCCTCCCGGGCGGGAGGCCGGGGAGCTGTTTTTT,CASSPPGREAGELFF
TRBJ1-5,.,TRBV20-1,.,TGCAGTGCTAGTCACAACGAGCCCCAGCATTTT,CSASHNEPQHF
TRBJ2-3,.,TRBV19,few,TGTGCCAGTAGTATACAAGCGGTTAGCACAGATACGCAGTATTTT,CASSIQAVSTDTQYF
TRBJ2-7,.,TRBV27,.,TGTGCCAGCAGTTTTAGGGGGGCGCGAAATGGCGAGCAGTACTTC,CASSFRGARNGEQYF
TRBJ1-2,.,TRBV10-3,.,TGTGCCATCAGTGGGGACATTTATGGCTACACCTTC,CAISGDIYGYTF
TRBJ1-5,TRBD1,TRBV27,few,TGTGCCAGCAGTTCAGACAGGGGTCAGCCCCAGCATTTT,CASSSDRGQPQHF
TRBJ1-2,.,TRBV11-2,.,TGTGCCAGCAGCTTAGATCAAGTAGCCTATGGCTACACCTTC,CASSLDQVAYGYTF
TRBJ2-7,.,TRBV7-9,.,TGTGCCAGCAGCCTGACAGGAGGCGCGTACGAGCAGTACTTC,CASSLTGGAYEQYF
TRBJ1-3,.,TRBV5-1,.,TGCGCCAGCAGCCCGACAGAGGGGTCTGGAAACACCATATATTTT,CASSPTEGSGNTIYF
TRBJ2-5,.,TRBV29-1,.,TGCAGCGTTATCCTTTTGAGGGGCGCTTACCAAGAGACCCAGTACTTC,CSVILLRGAYQETQYF
TRBJ1-6,TRBD1,TRBV5-6,.,TGTGCCAGCAGTCAAGGGACAGGGAGTTCACCCCTCCACTTT,CASSQGTGSSPLHF
TRBJ2-6,.,TRBV20-1,.,TGCAGTGCCATAGGGGGGGCGGGGGCCAACGTCCTGACTTTC,CSAIGGAGANVLTF
TRBJ1-1,.,TRBV6-2/TRBV6-3,.,TGTGCCAGCAGTTTTATCAGTATGAACACTGAAGCTTTCTTT,CASSFISMNTEAFF
TRBJ2-5,TRBD1,TRBV20-1,few,TGCAGTGCGCTCCCGGGACAGAGGATAGAACTTGAGACCCAGTACTTC,CSALPGQRIELETQYF
TRBJ2-7,.,TRBV28,once,TGTGCCAGCAGTTTAAACGGATTCTCCTACGAGCAGTACTTC,CASSLNGFSYEQYF
TRBJ2-2,.,TRBV7-2,.,TGTGCCAGCAGCTTGATACCGGGGACCGGGGAGCTGTTTTTT,CASSLIPGTGELFF
TRBJ1-5,TRBD1,TRBV6-2/TRBV6-3,.,TGTGCCAGCACCCGCAACAGGGGTCAGCCCCAGCATTTT,CASTRNRGQPQHF
TRBJ1-6,.,TRBV6-1,few,TGTGCCAGCCAAACCGGGAGGCTGGGCCTCTCACCCCTCCACTTT,CASQTGRLGLSPLHF
TRBJ1-5,.,TRBV20-1,.,TGCAGTGCTAGGGGAGGGTGGGAGACTCAGCCCCAGCATTTT,CSARGGWETQPQHF
TRBJ1-3,.,TRBV19,.,TGTGCCAGTACCACGACGGGAAACACCATATATTTT,CASTTTGNTIYF
TRBJ2-1,TRBD2,TRBV11-3,.,TGTGCCAGCAGCTTAGGGACTAGCGGGAGGTACAATGAGCAGTTCTTC,CASSLGTSGRYNEQFF
TRBJ1-4,.,TRBV4-1,.,TGCGCCAGCAGCCAAACGGAGGGTGAAAAACTGTTTTTT,CASSQTEGEKLFF
TRBJ2-5,TRBD2,TRBV20-1,.,TGCAGTGCTAGAGGTGGGACTAGCGGGAGCACGGAGACCCAGTACTTC,CSARGGTSGSTETQYF
TRBJ2-3,.,TRBV7-7,.,TGTGCCAGCAGCCGGAGCTCTACCGGGGATACGCAGTATTTT,CASSRSSTGDTQYF
TRBJ1-6,.,TRBV9,.,TGTGCCAGCAGCGTTGGAACAGGTAGTAATTCACCCCTCCACTTT,CASSVGTGSNSPLHF
TRBJ1-2,TRBD1,TRBV6-2/TRBV6-3,.,TGTGCCAGCAGCTCCGACAGGGCCTCTGGCTACACCTTC,CASSSDRASGYTF
TRBJ2-7,.,TRBV25-1,few,TGTGCCAGCAGTGATCCGGGCCGAACATCCTACGAGCAGTACTTC,CASSDPGRTSYEQYF
TRBJ2-7,.,TRBV21-1,.,TGTGCCAGCAGCGCCCGGGACAGGTGCTACGAGCAGTACTTC,CASSARDRCYEQYF
TRBJ1-2,TRBD1,TRBV11-2,.,TGTGCCAGCAGCCCCGGACAGGGATATGGCTACACCTTC,CASSPGQGYGYTF
TRBJ1-1,.,TRBV7-3,.,TGTGCCAGCAGCTTAACGGGGGAGAGTACTGAAGCTTTCTTT,CASSLTGESTEAFF
TRBJ1-1,TRBD1,TRBV6-1,.,TGTGCCAGCACTACCCAGGGGGCGCGGGAGACTGAAGCTTTCTTT,CASTTQGARETEAFF
TRBJ2-5,TRBD2,TRBV15,.,TGTGCCACCAGCAGAGAGCGGGAGGTGTACTTC,CATSREREVYF
TRBJ2-3,TRBD2,TRBV6-5,.,TGTGCCAGCAGTTCACTAAGACCCCTCATAGCGGGAGGGACCCAGCAGTATTTT,CASSSLRPLIAGGTQQYF